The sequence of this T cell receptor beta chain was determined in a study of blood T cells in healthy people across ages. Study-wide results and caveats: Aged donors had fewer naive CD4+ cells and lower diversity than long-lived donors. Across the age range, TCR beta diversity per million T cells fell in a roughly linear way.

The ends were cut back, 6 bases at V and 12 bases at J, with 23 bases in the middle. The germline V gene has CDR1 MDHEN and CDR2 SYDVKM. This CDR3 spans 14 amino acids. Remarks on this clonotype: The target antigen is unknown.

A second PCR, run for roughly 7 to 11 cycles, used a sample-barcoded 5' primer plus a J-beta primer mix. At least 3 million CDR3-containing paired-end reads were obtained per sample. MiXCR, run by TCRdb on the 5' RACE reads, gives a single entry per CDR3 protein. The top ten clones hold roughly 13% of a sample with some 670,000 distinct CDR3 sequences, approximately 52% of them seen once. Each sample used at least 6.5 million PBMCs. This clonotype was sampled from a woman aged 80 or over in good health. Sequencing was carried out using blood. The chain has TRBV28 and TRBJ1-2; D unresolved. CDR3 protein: CASRPDGLVHGHTF. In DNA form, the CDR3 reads TGTGCCAGCAGGCCCGACGGATTAGTCCACGGCCACACCTTC.